This entry lists 26 T cell receptor beta chains sequenced from one sample in a study of post-analysis software for immune sequencing data. Their specific antigens are unknown. Unique molecular identifiers were carried by the TCR beta cDNA libraries. In TCRdb, the PCR reads were re-called with MiXCR into one record per CDR3 protein. In the table there are around 200,000 distinct CDR3 sequences, 29% of which are singletons. Findings and caveats of the study: In patients, about 5 TRBV segments were more frequent than in controls, with TRBV5-6, TRBV5-1 and TRBV20-1 among them.

Sequencing was carried out using blood. The origin of the receptors is a girl aged 2-17 years with multiple sclerosis.

The chain has TRBV29-1 and TRBJ2-2; 9 nucleotides match TRBD1. The DNA end is a closer match to TRBJ1-1, so the J assignment may be wrong. The germline CDR1 and CDR2 sequences are SQVTM and ANQGSEA. The CDR3 extends over 13 amino acids. The CDR3 here is CSVKGQGSAGAFF. The DNA of the CDR3 is TGCAGCGTTAAGGGACAGGGTAGTGCTGGAGCTTTCTTT.

This clonotype appeared once. One junction end does not reproduce the germline sequence, and a read error may be involved. The gene calls are TRBV4-1 and TRBJ2-7; 12 positions match TRBD2. Germline loops: CDR1 MGHRA, CDR2 YSYEKL. This CDR3 is 16 amino acids long. The CDR3 is CASSLSTSGRLDERYF. DNA of the CDR3: TGCGCCAGCAGCCTATCGACTAGCGGGAGACTAGATGAGCGGTACTTC.

This clonotype was detected once. A much larger clone differs by one base, so this may be a read error. The genes are TRBV7-2 and TRBJ2-5; 8 bases align to TRBD2. The CDR3 is made up of 16 amino acids. CDR1 and CDR2 (germline): SGHTA, FQGNSA. V lost 5 bases and J lost 4; bases outside the gene matches: 12. CDR3 sequence: CASSPKAGGGRETQYF. The CDR3 region has the DNA TGTGCCAGCAGCCCTAAGGCCGGGGGGGGCCGAGAGACCCAGTACTTC.

To note about this clonotype: This may stem from a read error, because a much larger clone lies one nucleotide away. The V call is TRBV20-1, the J call TRBJ2-1, with TRBD1 as a possible D gene (5 bases). CDR1 and CDR2 (germline): DFQATT, SNEGSKA (reference sequence). Trimming shortened V by 3 bases and J by 6 bases, and 18 bases separated the two germline ends. This CDR3 comprises 15 residues. The CDR3 sequence is CSASPDRWACNEQFF. The DNA of the CDR3 is TGCAGTGCTAGCCCCGACAGATGGGCTTGCAATGAGCAGTTCTTC.

The table lists this clonotype with many counts. The chain carries TRBV2 and TRBJ2-1; D is unresolved. The germline V gene encodes CDR1 SNHLY and CDR2 FYNNEI. Trimming shortened V by 6 bases and J by 0 bases, and 15 bases separated the two germline ends. The CDR3 runs to 16 residues. The CDR3: CASRPLTQSSYNEQFF. The DNA for the CDR3 is TGTGCCAGCAGGCCCTTGACTCAGAGCTCCTACAATGAGCAGTTCTTC.

As regards this clonotype: Being one base from a much bigger clone, this may be a read error. V is TRBV3-1 and J is TRBJ2-5, with 8 bases that match TRBD1. Matching the DNA end better, TRBJ2-1 makes the J call doubtful. The CDR3 is 15 residues long. Germline values: CDR1 LGHDT, CDR2 YNNKEL (reference sequence). The CDR3 DNA reads TGTGCCAGCAGCCACCACCGGGACAGGCAAGAGACCCAGTTCTTC. This sequence encodes CASSHHRDRQETQFF.

As regards this clonotype: It may be a read error: a sequence one base away is much more abundant. The chain recombines TRBV20-1 with TRBJ1-1; maybe TRBD1 (5 bases). The CDR3 consists of 14 residues. V gave up 1 base and J gave up 0 bases, with 9 bases separating them. In germline, CDR1 is DFQATT, CDR2 SNEGSKA (reference sequence). CDR3 bases: TGCAGTGCTAGAGGTGTGGGGCTGAACACTGAAGCTTTCTTT. This encodes CSARGVGLNTEAFF.

The chain links TRBV9 to TRBJ2-3; D unresolved. The CDR3 is 13 amino acids. V lost 2 bases and J 6 bases, leaving 10 bases between the germline ends. Germline V gene data show CDR1 as SGDLS and CDR2 as YYNGEE. DNA for the CDR3: TGTGCCAGCAGCGTTCAAACGGTGGATACGCAGTATTTT. Encoded protein: CASSVQTVDTQYF.

This rearrangement joins TRBV14 to TRBJ2-1; D remains unclear. The CDR3 is 16 residues long. V dropped 6 bases and J dropped 4 bases, with 19 bases sitting between them. Germline CDR1 reads SGHDN; CDR2 reads FVKESK. The CDR3 bases are TGTGCCAGCAGTTCTACGAGTCTCGGAACATACAATGAGCAGTTCTTC. It is translated as CASSSTSLGTYNEQFF.

The J gene is TRBJ1-2, the V gene TRBV25-1; D remains unclear. This CDR3 is 14 amino acids long. Trimming cost V 1 base and J 5 bases, with 11 bases left between them. In germline, CDR1 is MGHDK, CDR2 SYGVNS. The CDR3 here is CASSESGEGYGYTF. CDR3 in DNA: TGTGCCAGCAGTGAATCCGGGGAGGGTTATGGCTACACCTTC.

This clonotype came up a few times. V usage is TRBV4-1 and J usage is TRBJ1-1; no reliable D call. The CDR3 spans 15 residues. Germline lookup yields CDR1 MGHRA and CDR2 YSYEKL. V was shortened by 0 bases and J by 0 bases, with 8 bases between the two germline ends. The DNA for the CDR3 is TGCGCCAGCAGCCAAGAATGGAAATTGAACACTGAAGCTTTCTTT. This codes for CASSQEWKLNTEAFF.

Worth noting for this clonotype: Mismatch with germline at one junction end may stem from a read error. V is TRBV12-3 or TRBV12-4 and J is TRBJ2-1; 14 nucleotides match TRBD2. The CDR3 is 16 amino acids. CDR3 amino acids: CTSAGTSGGRYNEQFF. CDR3 DNA sequence: TGTACCAGCGCTGGGACTAGCGGGGGACGCTACAATGAGCAGTTCTTC.

This clonotype was counted between two and nine times. The rearrangement joins TRBV6-1 to TRBJ1-6, with D possibly matching TRBD1 (6 bases). Germline V gene lookup returns CDR1 MNHNS and CDR2 SASEGT. The V and J ends lost 4 bases and 4 bases respectively, with 17 bases between them. The CDR3 extends over 17 amino acids. CDR3 in DNA: TGTGCCAGCAGTGGGCGGGCAGGGGCCGCTTATAATTCACCCCTCCACTTT. Translated: CASSGRAGAAYNSPLHF.

This clonotype has ten or more counts. The rearrangement uses TRBV7-9 and TRBJ2-5, with 11 bases matching TRBD2. From germline, CDR1 is SEHNR and CDR2 FQNEAQ (reference sequence). After removal of 6 bases from V and 6 bases from J, the junction contained 9 bases not matched to a gene. CDR3 length equals 15 residues. The chain's CDR3 is CASSTTSGTHQTQYF. DNA of the CDR3: TGTGCCAGCAGTACGACTAGCGGGACCCATCAGACCCAGTACTTC.

The genes are TRBV7-2 and TRBJ2-3; 8 bases fit TRBD1. Germline lookup yields CDR1 SGHTA and CDR2 FQGNSA. This CDR3 comprises 16 residues. The junction had 7 bases not matched to a gene; V was cut back by 2 bases and J by 3 bases. The CDR3 loop reads CASSLQTGDGTDTQYF. In DNA form, the CDR3 reads TGTGCCAGCAGCTTACAGACAGGGGATGGGACAGATACGCAGTATTTT.

The chain combines TRBV6-5 with TRBJ1-4; D ambiguous. This CDR3 has 13 amino acids. V lost 1 base to trimming and J lost 8 bases, with 8 bases between them. The germline CDR1 and CDR2 sequences are MNHEY and SVGAGI. DNA of the CDR3: TGTGCCAGCAGTTACTACGGAGAGGAAAAACTGTTTTTT. Residues: CASSYYGEEKLFF.

The chain is built from TRBV29-1 and TRBJ2-3; possible D gene TRBD2, 6 bases. CDR1 and CDR2 (germline): SQVTM, ANQGSEA. Trimming shortened V by 6 bases and J by 0 bases, and 19 bases separated the two germline ends. There are 16 residues in the CDR3. CDR3 loop: CSVNTPSARSTDTQYF. The CDR3 bases are TGCAGCGTGAACACTCCTAGCGCCCGCAGCACAGATACGCAGTATTTT.

In this sample, this clonotype turned up many times. This chain joins TRBV5-5 and TRBJ2-5; TRBD2 matches 9 bases. CDR1 is SGHKS, CDR2 YYEKEE, per germline (reference sequence). This CDR3 is built from 14 residues. V trimming: 5 bases; J trimming: 2 bases; junction bases outside the gene matches: 4. CDR3 loop: CASRATSGQETQYF. The CDR3 DNA sequence: TGTGCCAGCAGGGCGACTAGCGGACAAGAGACCCAGTACTTC.

This clonotype was observed at least ten times. Written as DNA, the CDR3 is TGTGCCAGCAGTTCCCGGCCGACAGGGCTGATTTCACCCCTCCACTTT. Its protein is CASSSRPTGLISPLHF. The chain joins TRBV28 to TRBJ1-6; 7 bases map to TRBD1. The CDR3 consists of 16 residues. CDR1 is MDHEN and CDR2 is SYDVKM in the germline V gene. Trimming cost V 4 bases and J 9 bases; bases outside gene matches: 12.

This chain joins TRBV12-3 or TRBV12-4 and TRBJ1-5; tentatively, D is TRBD1 (6 bases). The CDR3 is made up of 14 amino acids. V was pared by 3 bases and J by 7 bases, with 13 bases between. The CDR3 sequence is CASSLVQGSQPQHF. CDR3 nucleotide sequence: TGTGCCAGCAGTTTGGTCCAGGGGTCCCAGCCCCAGCATTTT.

A few counts support this clonotype. V gene TRBV2 combines with J gene TRBJ1-2; a possible D gene is TRBD1 (6 bases). Trimming took off 7 bases at V and 5 bases at J, with 14 bases between the two ends. The CDR3 is made up of 13 amino acids. Germline lookup yields CDR1 SNHLY and CDR2 FYNNEI. CDR3 amino acids: CASIIDRKYGYTF. The CDR3 nucleotides read TGTGCCAGCATCATAGACAGGAAATATGGCTACACCTTC.

This clonotype was observed a few times. The chain uses TRBV18 and TRBJ2-7; possible D gene TRBD2, 5 bases. Between the trimmed V and J ends, which lost 3 bases and 5 bases, there was a span of 8 bases. This CDR3 comprises 12 residues. Germline values: CDR1 KGHSH, CDR2 LQKENI. CDR3 residues: CASSPSGNEQYF. The CDR3 DNA sequence: TGTGCCAGCTCACCTTCCGGGAACGAGCAGTACTTC.

The chain has TRBV18 and TRBJ1-5, with D possibly being TRBD1 (6 bases). Germline values: CDR1 KGHSH, CDR2 LQKENI. The CDR3 has 15 residues. The V and J ends lost 6 bases and 3 bases respectively, with 15 bases between them. This chain's CDR3 is CASSSQGQFNQPQHF. In DNA, the CDR3 is TGTGCCAGCTCGTCCCAAGGACAGTTCAATCAGCCCCAGCATTTT.

Remarks on this clonotype: A much larger clone differs by one base, so this may be a read error. The chain joins TRBV30 to TRBJ2-3; no firm D call. Per the germline V gene, CDR1 is GTSNPN and CDR2 is SVGIG (reference sequence). The ends were cut back, 1 base at V and 6 bases at J, with 11 bases in the middle. The CDR3 runs 13 residues. CDR3: CAWSGIQGDTQYF. The CDR3 DNA is TGTGCCTGGAGTGGGATACAAGGGGATACGCAGTATTTT.

A word on this clonotype: A much bigger clone sits one base away, suggesting this may be a read error. The rearrangement joins TRBV6-5 to TRBJ2-1, with TRBD1 matching 8 bases. Per germline, CDR1 MNHEY and CDR2 SVGAGI. Trimming took 5 bases from V and 10 from J; bases not matched to a gene: 13. The CDR3 covers 15 residues. The CDR3 protein is CASSEGQANSYEQFF. The CDR3 DNA follows: TGTGCCAGCAGTGAGGGACAGGCCAACTCCTACGAGCAGTTCTTC.

This clonotype was seen only a few times. The V and J genes are TRBV6-2 or TRBV6-3 and TRBJ2-1, with a tentative D call TRBD2 (6 bases). With 2 bases removed from V and 7 bases from J, the gap between germline ends came to 12 bases. CDR1 and CDR2 (germline): MNHEY, SVGEGT. The CDR3 has 14 amino acids. CDR3 amino acids: CASSYGGPGNEQFF. The CDR3 DNA reads as TGTGCCAGCAGTTACGGAGGGCCCGGTAATGAGCAGTTCTTC.